This is a list of T cell receptor beta chains from one sample in a study of identical twins. TCRdb reanalysed the 5' RACE reads using MiXCR and keeps one entry per CDR3 protein. This table holds around 680,000 distinct CDR3 sequences, 8.6% found once. These data also featured in a second study, about yellow fever vaccine responses in identical twins.

Sequenced sample: PBMCs. The receptors stem from a woman between 18 and 29 years old in good health. Each CDR3 is given with its conserved first and last residue. The D gene is left open where the match is weak. The size of a clone is reported for some rows only, either as once, few or many, or as a class for expanded clones.

. | TRBJ1-1 | TRBD1 | TRBV7-2 | TGTGCCAGCAGCTTAGGATGGGACAGGGGGGCCACGGTAGCTTTCTTT | CASSLGWDRGATVAFF
. | TRBJ2-2 | TRBD1 | TRBV29-1 | TGCAGCGTGGCCACGGACAGGGGCACCGGGGAGCTGTTTTTT | CSVATDRGTGELFF
many | TRBJ1-5 | . | TRBV28 | TGTGCCAGCAGTCCCCCCCCTGACGAGGGTAGCAATCAGCCCCAGCATTTT | CASSPPPDEGSNQPQHF
. | TRBJ2-7 | TRBD1 | TRBV9 | TGTGCCAGCAGCGCCACAGGGGGTTTTACCTACGAGCAGTACTTC | CASSATGGFTYEQYF
many | TRBJ2-1 | . | TRBV20-1 | TGCAGTGCTACAGACGACGGGTACAATGAGCAGTTCTTC | CSATDDGYNEQFF
. | TRBJ1-2 | . | TRBV2 | TGTGCCAGCAGTGAAGCCGCCCGCCAGATGGGCTACACCTTC | CASSEAARQMGYTF
few | TRBJ2-1 | . | TRBV20-1 | TGCAGTCCTTCCGGGGACGGATACAATGAGCAGTTCTTC | CSPSGDGYNEQFF
few | TRBJ1-2 | . | TRBV6-2/TRBV6-3 | TGTGCCAGCAGTTGGGGGACCTCGGGAGCCTATGGCTACACCTTC | CASSWGTSGAYGYTF
few | TRBJ2-1 | . | TRBV23-1 | TGCGCCAGCAGTCATTCCCTGTGTTGGGGGACTTTAAGCTCCTACAATGAGCAGTTCTTC | CASSHSLCWGTLSSYNEQFF
. | TRBJ2-2 | . | TRBV5-1 | TGCGCCAGCAGCGTCCCCCACAGGGAACGAAGGGCCGGGGAGCTGTTTTTT | CASSVPHRERRAGELFF
. | TRBJ2-7 | TRBD1 | TRBV5-1 | TGCGCCAGCAGGACAGGGGCCTTGCACGAGCAGTACTTC | CASRTGALHEQYF
few | TRBJ2-7 | TRBD2 | TRBV27 | TGTGCCAGCGTAGACTTACTAGCGGGAGCCTACGAGCAGTACTTC | CASVDLLAGAYEQYF
few | TRBJ1-1 | . | TRBV28 | TGTGCCAGCAGACTCGACACGGGCGGAACTGAAGCTTTCTTT | CASRLDTGGTEAFF
. | TRBJ2-7 | TRBD1 | TRBV7-9 | TGTGCCAGCAATCGGGGGTCCGGGACAGGGATGTACGAGCAGTACTTC | CASNRGSGTGMYEQYF
. | TRBJ2-1 | . | TRBV5-1 | TGCGCCAGCAGCCTAGTATACACCGATGAGCAGTTCTTC | CASSLVYTDEQFF
few | TRBJ2-3 | . | TRBV20-1 | TGCAGTGCTCCTTCCGCCTCTCAAGGCGACACAGATACGCAGTATTTT | CSAPSASQGDTDTQYF
few | TRBJ2-5 | . | TRBV7-2 | TGTGCCAGCAGCTTAGGGAGCAGGAAAGAGACCCAGTACTTC | CASSLGSRKETQYF
many | TRBJ2-7 | TRBD1 | TRBV25-1 | TGTGCCAGCAGTGACCAGACAGGGTACCCCTCCTACGAGCAGTACTTC | CASSDQTGYPSYEQYF
. | TRBJ2-1 | TRBD2 | TRBV5-1 | TGCGCCAGCAGCTTGAGACTAGCGGGAGGGCCGAAAGGGGAGCAGTTCTTC | CASSLRLAGGPKGEQFF
many | TRBJ2-2 | . | TRBV6-4 | TGTGCCAGCAGCCCCGGACAGCAGAACACCGGGGAGCTGTTTTTT | CASSPGQQNTGELFF
many | TRBJ1-6 | . | TRBV12-3/TRBV12-4 | TGTGCCAGCAGTGCCGTCAGGGCGAGGAATTCACCCCTCCACTTT | CASSAVRARNSPLHF
. | TRBJ2-1 | TRBD1 | TRBV5-5 | TGTGCCAGCAGCTTGGATTTAGGGGGCATCGAGCAGTTCTTC | CASSLDLGGIEQFF
few | TRBJ2-3 | . | TRBV24-1 | TGTGCCACCAGTGATTTCGAGACAGCCAGCACAGATACGCAGTATTTT | CATSDFETASTDTQYF
. | TRBJ2-7 | TRBD1 | TRBV29-1 | TGCAGCGGAACCCGCTCCGGGACAGGAGATCGTTACGAGCAGTACTTC | CSGTRSGTGDRYEQYF